This T cell receptor beta chain was retrieved from a study of circulating CD8 cells and anti-PD-1 response in melanoma. This clonotype is termed medium-sized. Antigen: not known. The V end lost 7 bases, the J end lost 5 bases, and 23 bases lay between the germline ends. The CDR3 sequence is 16 residues long. Points from the study as a whole: DNEG was most diverse; TIGIT repertoires were least diverse.

Using roughly 15 ng of total RNA, TCR libraries were made with the QIAseq Immune Repertoire TCR panel. In TCRdb, the reads were re-called with MiXCR into one record per CDR3 protein. The sample lists about a thousand distinct CDR3 sequences, around a tenth seen once, with 45% to 65% in the top ten. From live CD3+CD8+TCRalphabeta+ cells, four PD-1 and/or TIGIT subsets were sorted. The sequence was collected from a human donor with melanoma. The genes are TRBV12-3 or TRBV12-4 and TRBJ2-5; maybe TRBD1 (6 bases). Sequences were derived from CD8+ T cells from PBMCs, sampled at baseline or after one month of anti-PD-1 therapy (not recorded which). The CDR3 reads CASNPQGSPHGETQYF. The CDR3 coding sequence is TGTGCCAGCAACCCACAGGGATCCCCCCACGGGGAGACCCAGTACTTC.